The clone carrying this T cell receptor (beta chain) was recorded only once. TCRdb's table, derived via immunoSEQ multiplex PCR, lists solely in-frame clones and lacks some. The top ten hold about 12% of the sample, which has about 90,000 clones, 81% seen once. This specimen comes from a study of blood T cell repertoires in COVID-19. Study-wide background: Samples taken during acute and convalescent COVID-19 were collected in the United States, Italy and Spain.

Trimming removed 0 bases from V and 4 bases from J, with 16 bases in between. The germline V gene encodes CDR1 SGDLS and CDR2 YYNGEE. The CDR3 has 16 residues. The clonotype originates from a human donor in a cohort sampled during active COVID-19. This sequence joins TRBV9 and TRBJ1-1; D is ambiguous. The sample comprised peripheral blood. In DNA form, the CDR3 reads TGTGCCAGCAGCGTAGGTCCAGTGACCGAGGGCACTGAAGCTTTCTTT. This translates into CASSVGPVTEGTEAFF. Complete variable domain (other parts from reference TRBV9 and TRBJ1-1): DSGVTQTPKHLITATGQRVTLRCSPRSGDLSVYWYQQSLDQGLQFLIQYYNGEERAKGNILERFSAQQFPDLHSELNLSSLELGDSALYFCASSVGPVTEGTEAFFGQGTRLTVV.